Reported below is one TCR beta chain. Authors' methods: Reference gene primer amplification yielded estimated nucleated cell counts. Clones were read by immunoSEQ multiplex PCR, and TCRdb kept only the in-frame ones, dropping some. That table gives V, J and clone size, and the DNA gave D and trimming. The table shows roughly 75,000 clones, with about four fifths occurring only once. This entry is derived from a study of blood T cell repertoires in COVID-19. Trimming left V 5 bases short and J 0 bases short, with 10 bases between. The CDR3 loop spans 15 amino acids. Germline assignment: CDR1 SNHLY and CDR2 FYNNEI.

Sequenced input: peripheral blood. V usage is TRBV2 and J usage is TRBJ1-4; D ambiguous. The receptor comes from a man aged 45-60 years with acute or convalescent COVID-19. CDR3 protein: CASSQDGATNEKLFF. In DNA form, the CDR3 reads TGTGCCAGCAGTCAGGACGGGGCAACTAATGAAAAACTGTTTTTT.